This T cell receptor beta chain was retrieved from a study of cytomegalovirus exposure and HLA in healthy donors. As to this clone: The antigen remains undetermined.

The primer mix had 60 Vbeta and 13 Jbeta primers. Data came from immunoSEQ multiplex PCR; TCRdb stores just in-frame clones and leaves some out. The table has 150,000 to 200,000 clones, roughly four fifths seen once; the top ten hold about 1.8%. The CDR3 is 16 residues long. Germline loops: CDR1 SGHNT, CDR2 YYREEE (reference sequence). Trimming stripped 6 bases from V and 0 bases from J, with 16 bases between. Study results and limitations: In an earlier analysis, most TCR beta V segments were productive about 90% or about 30% of the time. A later look showed TCR association rates differing by HLA locus, highest for DRB1 and lowest for HLA-C.

The genes are TRBV5-4 and TRBJ1-3, with D possibly TRBD1 on 6 matching bases. This TCR was sampled from a man aged 18 to 29 in good health and CMV-seronegative. The specimen sequenced was PBMCs. The CDR3, as DNA: TGTGCCAGCACCCTACTAGGGGACACCTCTGGAAACACCATATATTTT. It encodes CASTLLGDTSGNTIYF.